This TCR beta chain appears in the sequencing data of a study of regulatory T cells in long-lasting Graves disease. Across the whole study: It was over 5 years of antithyroid drugs, with positive TSH receptor antibodies, that meant persistent Graves' disease.

Overall study findings and caveats: Graves' patients with persistent disease showed TCR diversity lower than patients newly diagnosed.

Both iRepertoire HTBI primers and Arm-PCR of CDR3 regions were used to build the TCR beta libraries. In the authors' workflow: Segment identification across samples yielded roughly 62 TRBV and 12 to 15 TRBJ segments. TCRdb reprocessed the multiplex PCR reads via MiXCR and lists one record per CDR3 protein. In this record, the V and J calls reflect TCRdb's handling and not the investigators' own analysis. The profile shows 650,000 to 850,000 distinct CDR3 sequences, about 30% of them singletons. This clonotype was seen only a few times. Its antigen is as yet unknown. V shed 6 bases, J shed 1 base, and the junction held 8 bases outside the gene matches. Germline assignment: CDR1 DFQATT and CDR2 SNEGSKA (reference sequence). The CDR3 is 15 residues long. This sample's time point: persistent/refractory GD, antithyroid drugs over 5 years with positive TRAb. RNA isolated from PBMCs was used to make the TCR library.

The rearrangement uses TRBV20-1 and TRBJ2-5, with 10 bases identical to TRBD1. This material consisted of peripheral blood mononuclear cells (PBMCs), taken when the disease was refractory, from a patient treated with antithyroid drugs. The TCR originated in a female donor with Graves disease. CDR3 in DNA: TGCAGTGCCCGCACGGGACAGGGGACCCAAGAGACCCAGTACTTC. Protein product: CSARTGQGTQETQYF.